What follows are 8 T cell receptor beta chains derived from one specimen sequenced in a study of blood T cell repertoires in COVID-19. TCRdb's table, derived via immunoSEQ multiplex PCR, lists solely in-frame clones and lacks some. The sample includes roughly 500,000 clones, 89% of them seen just once. Source material: peripheral blood. These receptors were obtained from a man younger than 35 with COVID-19, enrolled during active disease.

This chain links TRBV3-1 (or the pseudogene TRBV3-2) with TRBJ1-1, with TRBD1 identical over 7 bases. The CDR3 length is 14 residues. V shed 7 bases, J shed 4 bases, and the junction held 9 bases outside the gene matches. Germline-derived CDR1 and CDR2 are LGHDT and YNNKEL (reference sequence). The CDR3 bases are TGTGCCAGCACAACGACAGGGCATCTCACTGAAGCTTTCTTT. Translating gives CASTTTGHLTEAFF.

The V and J genes are TRBV2 and TRBJ1-3; D may be TRBD1 (5 bases). This CDR3 is 15 amino acids long. Deletions cut 9 bases from V and 0 bases from J, with 15 bases between. The germline V gene encodes CDR1 SNHLY and CDR2 FYNNEI. In DNA, the CDR3 is TGTGCCAGTAGACAGCGCCTGAGCTCTGGAAACACCATATATTTT. Translated: CASRQRLSSGNTIYF.

The chain is built from TRBV5-6 and TRBJ1-3; TRBD1 matches at 11 bases. Germline V gene lookup returns CDR1 SGHDT and CDR2 YYEEEE. V was pared by 4 bases and J by 2 bases, with 8 bases of the junction left unmatched. The CDR3 runs 17 residues. The CDR3 DNA is TGTGCCAGCAGCCTCGGGACAGGGGGAATGACTGGAAACACCATATATTTT. It encodes CASSLGTGGMTGNTIYF.

The chain recombines TRBV5-1 with TRBJ1-4; D gene ambiguous. Looked up from germline, CDR1 is SGHRS and CDR2 is YFSETQ. This CDR3 comprises 14 residues. The ends were cut back, 1 base at V and 0 bases at J, with 4 bases in the middle. The DNA for the CDR3 is TGCGCCAGCAGCTTGACAACAACTAATGAAAAACTGTTTTTT. Protein sequence: CASSLTTTNEKLFF.

This chain's CDR3 is CASIRGSSDTQYF. CDR3 DNA: TGTGCCAGCATAAGGGGCTCTTCAGATACGCAGTATTTT. The chain has TRBV5-8 and TRBJ2-3; a possible D gene is TRBD1 (5 bases). The CDR3 is made up of 13 amino acids. Germline V gene sequence: CDR1 SGHTS, CDR2 YDEGEE. The germline V and J ends were trimmed by 6 bases and 4 bases, with 12 bases remaining between them.

This clone was observed once. The chain has TRBV18 and TRBJ2-7; a possible D gene is TRBD2 (5 bases). The V gene lost 3 bases and the J gene lost 0 bases, with 15 bases spanning the gap. Germline V gene data show CDR1 as KGHSH and CDR2 as LQKENI. CDR3 length equals 16 residues. In nucleotides, the CDR3 is TGTGCCAGCTCACCGAGGAATCCCCGGGACTCCTACGAGCAGTACTTC. Translation: CASSPRNPRDSYEQYF.

The J gene is TRBJ2-7, the V gene TRBV2; a weak D match, TRBD2 (5 bases). The germline V and J ends were trimmed by 5 bases and 2 bases, with 10 bases remaining between them. The length of the CDR3 is 13 residues. Germline CDR1 is SNHLY and CDR2 is FYNNEI. The CDR3 loop is CASSTGSPYEQYF. The CDR3 nucleotides read TGTGCCAGCAGTACGGGATCTCCCTACGAGCAGTACTTC.

This sequence joins TRBV7-8 and TRBJ1-2, with D possibly TRBD1 on 6 matching bases. The V gene's germline CDR1 is SGHVS and CDR2 FQNEAQ. The CDR3 spans 16 residues. Trimming cost V 3 bases and J 1 base, with 15 bases left between them. The DNA of the CDR3 is TGTGCCAGCAGCTTTTACAGGGAATCAAATAACTATGGCTACACCTTC. Translation gives CASSFYRESNNYGYTF.